A selection of T cell receptor beta chains follows, all from one sample in a study of T cells expressing NK-cell markers. TCRdb reanalyzed the 5' RACE reads, giving one entry per CDR3 protein sequence and no DNA. The table counts roughly 180,000 distinct CDR3 sequences; 20% to 25% lies in the top ten. Sequenced material: blood T cells: a sorted CD56 or NKG2C T cell subset, CD4+ or CD8+ T cells, or bulk PBMC T cells (not recorded which). These receptors originate from a man aged 18-70 years in good health. CDR3s include the opening cysteine and the closing phenylalanine or tryptophan.

v_call	j_call	cdr3_aa
TRBV24-1	TRBJ2-5	CATGLIGGAQETQYF
TRBV12-3/TRBV12-4	TRBJ2-2	CASSSVLDTGELFF
TRBV5-1	TRBJ1-1	CASSGQQGLRTEAFF
TRBV6-1	TRBJ1-2	CASDYPGWGYGYTF
TRBV3-1	TRBJ2-7	CASSQDLAGGLGYEQYF
TRBV6-4	TRBJ2-7	CASSGLFPYLLYEQYF
TRBV20-1	TRBJ2-3	CSANPPGLSTDTQYF
TRBV3-1	TRBJ2-7	CASSQGTKSYEQYF
TRBV5-6	TRBJ1-6	CASSLGGLALSPLHF
TRBV7-9	TRBJ2-2	CASSRPGHPNTGELFF
TRBV12-3/TRBV12-4	TRBJ2-7	CASNLEGEGGEQYF
TRBV3-1	TRBJ2-5	CASSQGVYRLAGSETQYF
TRBV7-9	TRBJ2-6	CASSIPDSGANVLTF
TRBV5-1	TRBJ2-3	CASSWDRGGDTQYF
TRBV25-1	TRBJ2-1	CASSDLGGPQFF
TRBV4-2	TRBJ2-7	CASSQVGGEEQYF
TRBV3-1	TRBJ2-5	CASSQELFNSQYF
TRBV12-3/TRBV12-4	TRBJ2-4	CASSFGNVDIQYF
TRBV3-1	TRBJ2-3	CASSGGHLTDTQYF
TRBV3-1	TRBJ2-5	CASSPDRGTGETQYF
TRBV2	TRBJ2-5	CASSEGYGTAQETQYF
TRBV5-5	TRBJ2-2	CASSLAGPENTGELFF
TRBV4-2	TRBJ2-1	CASSQGPGQGGHEQFF
TRBV7-9	TRBJ1-5	CASSLVGGGNQPQHF
TRBV19	TRBJ2-7	CASSADREVTDEQYF
TRBV12-3/TRBV12-4	TRBJ2-7	CASSLAGVEYEQYF
TRBV13	TRBJ2-1	CASSLGFAGGHNEQFF
TRBV12-3/TRBV12-4	TRBJ1-1	CASSPAGGAFEAFF